A selection of T cell receptor beta chains follows, all from one sample in a study of graft-versus-host responses after intestinal transplantation. TCRdb keeps only in-frame clones here, not all; method: immunoSEQ multiplex PCR. Of 40,000 to 55,000 clones listed, 85% to 95% were seen once; the top ten hold approximately 0.21%. These receptors lack a known antigen. The sample consisted of unstimulated CD8+ T cells sorted from spleen or lymph node cells, taken before transplant. The receptors shown here come from a human donor who was the organ donor for an intestinal transplant. Both conserved end residues are part of each CDR3. The D gene is left open where the match is weak. The size of a clone is reported for some rows only, either as once, few or many, or as a class for expanded clones.

>NA|TRBJ2-7|TRBV5-1|NA|14
CASSFDDRSYEQYF
TGCGCCAGCAGTTTTGACGACAGGTCCTACGAGCAGTACTTC
>NA|TRBJ1-2|TRBV4-3|NA|15
CASSHTSEGNYGYTF
TGCGCCAGCAGCCACACGAGTGAGGGAAACTATGGCTACACCTTC
>TRBD1|TRBJ1-2|TRBV12-5|once|16
CASGLAATGGNYGYTF
TGTGCTAGTGGTTTGGCTGCGACAGGGGGTAACTATGGCTACACCTTC
>TRBD2|TRBJ2-5|TRBV9|NA|15
CASSPWERGDQTQYF
TGTGCCAGCAGCCCCTGGGAGCGGGGGGACCAGACCCAGTACTTC
>NA|TRBJ1-5|TRBV7-8|NA|13
CASSLFQNQPQHF
TGTGCCAGCAGCTTATTCCAGAATCAGCCCCAGCATTTT
>TRBD1|TRBJ2-7|TRBV7-9|NA|15
CASSNPETGGYEQYF
TGTGCCAGCTCTAATCCCGAGACAGGGGGCTACGAGCAGTACTTC
>NA|TRBJ2-7|TRBV6-5|NA|14
CASGGGGYSYEQYF
TGTGCCAGCGGAGGGGGGGGCTACTCCTACGAGCAGTACTTC
>TRBD1|TRBJ2-3|TRBV27|NA|16
CASRSTGQVSTDTQYF
TGTGCCAGCAGAAGTACGGGACAGGTGAGCACAGATACGCAGTATTTT
>NA|TRBJ1-1|TRBV4-3|once|16
CASSEGQGAMNTEAFF
TGCGCCAGCAGCGAGGGGCAGGGCGCCATGAACACTGAAGCTTTCTTT
>NA|TRBJ1-5|TRBV19|NA|17
CASSPPLGREKLQPQHF
TGTGCCAGTAGTCCACCTTTAGGGCGTGAGAAACTTCAGCCCCAGCATTTT
>TRBD1|TRBJ2-1|TRBV11-3|once|16
CASSIGQALMYNEQFF
TGTGCCAGCAGCATAGGACAGGCGCTGATGTACAATGAGCAGTTCTTC
>TRBD2|TRBJ2-7|TRBV7-2|once|18
CASSFPERLAGASYEQYF
TGTGCCAGCAGCTTCCCGGAACGACTAGCGGGGGCTTCTTACGAGCAGTACTTC
>NA|TRBJ1-1|TRBV7-9|NA|14
CASSSTEMNTEAFF
TGTGCCAGCAGCTCTACAGAAATGAACACTGAAGCTTTCTTT
>NA|TRBJ1-1|TRBV29-1|NA|14
CSVEGGQTNTEAFF
TGCAGCGTTGAGGGGGGGCAGACGAACACTGAAGCTTTCTTT
>NA|TRBJ1-6|TRBV9|NA|15
CASSVEAGMGSPLHF
TGTGCCAGCAGCGTAGAGGCAGGGATGGGGTCACCCCTCCACTTT
>NA|TRBJ1-1|TRBV6-5|NA|15
CASSYSSVPGTEAFF
TGTGCCAGCAGTTACTCGTCGGTCCCGGGCACTGAAGCTTTCTTT
>NA|TRBJ2-1|TRBV5-1|once|15
CASSPGTRFDNEQFF
TGCGCCAGCAGCCCAGGGACCCGGTTCGACAATGAGCAGTTCTTC
>NA|TRBJ2-2|TRBV4-3|NA|17
CASSQALPQAATGELFF
TGCGCCAGCAGCCAAGCCCTCCCCCAGGCAGCCACCGGGGAGCTGTTTTTT
>TRBD2|TRBJ2-5|TRBV11-3|NA|16
CASSSIRSGAGETQYF
TGTGCCAGCAGCTCGATTCGTAGCGGGGCTGGGGAGACCCAGTACTTC
>NA|TRBJ1-1|TRBV12-2|NA|15
CASRRSTGFRTEAFF
TGTGCAAGTCGCAGATCGACAGGGTTTAGGACTGAAGCTTTCTTT
>NA|TRBJ1-3|TRBV5-4|NA|15
CASSLAGPSGNTIYF
TGTGCCAGCAGCTTGGCGGGGCCCTCTGGAAACACCATATATTTT
>TRBD2|TRBJ2-7|TRBV11-2|few|14
CASSSREGDYEQYF
TGTGCCAGCAGCAGCAGGGAGGGTGACTACGAGCAGTACTTC
>TRBD1|TRBJ2-7|TRBV28|NA|17
CASSFPFAGGSSYEQYF
TGTGCCAGCAGTTTCCCCTTCGCAGGGGGTAGCTCCTACGAGCAGTACTTC
>NA|TRBJ2-7|TRBV27|NA|16
CASSLSRGEGFYEQYF
TGTGCCAGCAGTTTATCCCGGGGAGAAGGGTTCTACGAGCAGTACTTC
>TRBD1|TRBJ1-2|TRBV7-9|NA|16
CASSLNRDRGGYGYTF
TGTGCCAGCAGCCTAAACCGGGACAGGGGTGGATATGGCTACACCTTC
>NA|TRBJ2-1|TRBV27|NA|16
CASSLSLGDLYNEQFF
TGTGCCAGCAGTTTATCATTAGGGGACCTATACAATGAGCAGTTCTTC
>NA|TRBJ2-7|TRBV7-2|NA|15
CASSLGQESSYEQYF
TGTGCCAGCAGCTTAGGACAGGAGAGCTCCTACGAGCAGTACTTC
>NA|TRBJ1-1|TRBV7-9|NA|12
CASSLPRTEAFF
TGTGCCAGCAGCTTACCCCGTACTGAAGCTTTCTTT
>TRBD1|TRBJ1-2|TRBV7-9|NA|13
CASSQGTDYGYTF
TGTGCCAGCAGCCAAGGGACAGACTATGGCTACACCTTC
>NA|TRBJ1-4|TRBV5-5|NA|15
CASREATATNEKLFF
TGTGCCAGCAGAGAGGCTACAGCAACTAATGAAAAACTGTTTTTT
>NA|TRBJ1-5|TRBV7-8|NA|13
CASSSSSNQPQHF
TGTGCCAGCAGCTCCTCTAGCAATCAGCCCCAGCATTTT
>NA|TRBJ2-7|TRBV7-6|NA|12
CASSFVLGEQYF
TGTGCCAGCAGCTTCGTTTTGGGAGAGCAGTACTTC
>TRBD2|TRBJ2-3|TRBV6-6|NA|16
CASSTGGYSSTDTQYF
TGTGCCAGCAGTACGGGGGGTTACTCTAGCACAGATACGCAGTATTTT
>TRBD1|TRBJ2-7|TRBV7-9|NA|16
CASSLAWDREGYEQYF
TGTGCCAGCAGCTTAGCTTGGGACAGGGAAGGTTACGAGCAGTACTTC
>TRBD1|TRBJ1-2|TRBV27|few|15
CASSETGQGTYGYTF
TGTGCCAGCAGTGAGACGGGACAGGGGACTTACGGCTACACCTTC
>TRBD1|TRBJ2-2|TRBV11-2|NA|14
CASSPTGSGGELFF
TGTGCCAGCAGCCCGACAGGGTCGGGCGGGGAGCTGTTTTTT
>NA|TRBJ1-4|TRBV4-3|NA|16
CASSQEAVGGNEKLFF
TGCGCCAGCAGCCAAGAAGCGGTAGGGGGAAATGAAAAACTGTTTTTT
>TRBD1|TRBJ2-3|TRBV25-1|NA|15
CASSEGQGGTDTQYF
TGTGCCAGCAGTGAAGGACAGGGCGGCACAGATACGCAGTATTTT
>TRBD1|TRBJ2-7|TRBV4-1|NA|13
CASSRQGQGQQYF
TGCGCCAGCAGCCGGCAAGGACAGGGCCAGCAGTACTTC
>NA|TRBJ2-1|TRBV11-2|NA|13
CASSQDFYNEQFF
TGTGCCAGCAGCCAGGACTTTTACAATGAGCAGTTCTTC
>TRBD2|TRBJ2-1|TRBV7-6|NA|17
CASSPLAGGLGTNEQFF
TGTGCCAGCAGCCCTCTAGCGGGGGGGCTAGGAACGAATGAGCAGTTCTTC
>TRBD1|TRBJ1-6|TRBV5-4|NA|15
CASSGTGDLNSPLHF
TGTGCCAGCAGCGGGACAGGGGACTTGAATTCACCCCTCCACTTT
>TRBD1|TRBJ2-7|TRBV11-2|NA|15
CASSNTGAWSYEQYF
TGTGCCAGCAGCAATACAGGGGCCTGGTCCTACGAGCAGTACTTC
>TRBD1|TRBJ2-5|TRBV19|NA|13
CASRQGAKETQYF
TGTGCCAGTAGACAGGGGGCGAAAGAGACCCAGTACTTC
>NA|TRBJ2-3|TRBV7-9|NA|16
CASSLRTVPATDTQYF
TGTGCCAGCAGCTTGCGGACGGTCCCTGCTACAGATACGCAGTATTTT
>NA|TRBJ2-7|TRBV19|NA|12
CASRGEAYEQYF
TGTGCCAGTAGGGGGGAAGCCTACGAGCAGTACTTC
>TRBD1|TRBJ1-1|TRBV6-1|NA|18
CASSEGMWSMGQPQEAFF
TGTGCCAGCAGTGAAGGTATGTGGAGTATGGGACAGCCCCAAGAAGCTTTCTTT
>TRBD1|TRBJ1-2|TRBV7-9|NA|15
CASSLAATGEAGYTF
TGTGCCAGCAGCTTAGCCGCGACAGGGGAGGCTGGCTACACCTTC
>NA|TRBJ2-2|TRBV10-3|once|12
CAISEDPGELFF
TGTGCCATCAGTGAGGACCCCGGGGAGCTGTTTTTT
>NA|TRBJ2-5|TRBV6-1|NA|14
CASSEDPGTETQYF
TGTGCCAGCAGCGAGGACCCAGGGACAGAGACCCAGTACTTC
>NA|TRBJ1-6|TRBV11-2|few|14
CASSTGTADSPLHF
TGTGCCAGCAGCACCGGGACGGCAGATTCACCCCTCCACTTT
>NA|TRBJ2-2|TRBV25-1|NA|13
CASSEQNTGELFF
TGTGCCAGCAGTGAACAGAACACCGGGGAGCTGTTTTTT
>NA|TRBJ1-1|TRBV28|NA|13
CASTFPGLSQAFF
TGTGCCAGCACCTTTCCCGGGCTCAGTCAAGCTTTCTTT
>TRBD1|TRBJ2-3|TRBV28|NA|15
CASRKGQGSTDTQYF
TGTGCCAGCAGAAAGGGACAGGGTAGTACAGATACGCAGTATTTT